The 27 T cell receptor beta chains below all came from one sample that was sequenced in a study of shared clonotypes between healthy human individuals. Sequencing used immunoSEQ multiplex PCR; TCRdb keeps in-frame clones, though not all of them. The data show over 1.5 million clones, 95% to 99% seen once. Sequencing was done on a sample of naive CD4+ T cells sorted from blood. Sample subset: CD45RA+ positively selected. These receptors were taken from a man aged 25 to 40 in good health.

The genes are TRBV15 and TRBJ2-2; TRBD2 matches at 14 bases. This CDR3 comprises 15 residues. Trimming cost V 5 bases and J 6 bases; bases outside gene matches: 2. CDR1 LNHNV and CDR2 YYDKDF come from the germline V gene (reference sequence). The CDR3 DNA reads TGTGCCACCAGCTGGGGACTAGCGGGAGCCGGGGAGCTGTTTTTT. Translated, it gives CATSWGLAGAGELFF.

The V call is TRBV9, the J call TRBJ2-2, with 9 bases lining up with TRBD2. The CDR3 contains 14 residues. The ends lost 7 bases at V and 6 bases at J; junction bases unmatched: 7. CDR1 SGDLS and CDR2 YYNGEE come from the germline V gene. Here the CDR3 reads CASRREGPPGELFF. The CDR3 DNA follows: TGTGCCAGCCGGCGGGAGGGCCCTCCCGGGGAGCTGTTTTTT.

V gene TRBV5-5 combines with J gene TRBJ2-4; a weak D match, TRBD1 (5 bases). The germline V gene encodes CDR1 SGHKS and CDR2 YYEKEE (reference sequence). The CDR3 contains 15 residues. V was clipped by 2 bases and J by 1 base, with 10 bases between them. The DNA for the CDR3 is TGTGCCAGCAGCTTTCCAGGGAACGCCAAAAACATTCAGTACTTC. It codes for CASSFPGNAKNIQYF.

The V gene is TRBV19, the J gene TRBJ2-3; 15 bases match TRBD2. CDR1 LNHDA and CDR2 SQIVND come from the germline V gene (reference sequence). With 6 bases clipped from V and 4 bases from J, the junction kept 2 bases outside the gene matches. The CDR3 is made up of 15 amino acids. CDR3: CASRGTSGRPDTQYF. The CDR3 DNA is TGTGCCAGTAGGGGGACTAGCGGGAGGCCAGATACGCAGTATTTT.

The chain links TRBV29-1 to TRBJ2-7, with TRBD1 identical over 9 bases. The CDR3 loop spans 13 amino acids. The V segment lost 5 bases and the J segment 4 bases; nucleotides outside the gene matches: 6. Germline CDR1 SQVTM, CDR2 ANQGSEA. The CDR3 DNA reads TGCAGCGTTCGACAGGGGGTGGGTTACGAGCAGTACTTC. Protein: CSVRQGVGYEQYF.

The gene calls are TRBV29-1 and TRBJ2-5; maybe TRBD2 (6 bases). The CDR3 extends over 13 amino acids. The V end was cut by 0 bases, the J end by 5 bases, with 10 bases between. Looked up from germline, CDR1 is SQVTM and CDR2 is ANQGSEA. CDR3 loop: CSVEEGGRETQYF. In DNA, the CDR3 is TGCAGCGTTGAAGAGGGGGGTCGGGAGACCCAGTACTTC.

This clone occurred once. This chain's CDR3 is CASSLGVGFENEKLFF. The CDR3 region has the DNA TGCGCCAGCAGCTTGGGTGTTGGTTTCGAAAATGAAAAACTGTTTTTT. This chain uses TRBV5-1 with TRBJ1-4; D ambiguous. The CDR3 consists of 16 residues. The germline V gene encodes CDR1 SGHRS and CDR2 YFSETQ. V was trimmed by 0 bases and J by 5 bases, leaving 14 bases between them.

The chain is built from TRBV2 and TRBJ2-2; possible D gene TRBD1, 6 bases. Trimming took off 6 bases at V and 7 bases at J, with 18 bases between the two ends. The germline V gene encodes CDR1 SNHLY and CDR2 FYNNEI. The CDR3 is 15 residues long. The chain's CDR3 is CASRSTLRTDGELFF. CDR3 in DNA: TGTGCCAGCAGGTCTACTCTCCGGACAGACGGGGAGCTGTTTTTT.

The chain combines TRBV5-1 with TRBJ2-5; TRBD2 aligns across 10 bases. CDR3 length equals 15 residues. The germline gives CDR1 SGHRS, CDR2 YFSETQ. Trimming cost V 7 bases and J 2 bases; bases outside gene matches: 8. This chain's CDR3 is CASDSGLASQETQYF. The CDR3 DNA is TGCGCCAGCGATTCGGGACTAGCGTCTCAAGAGACCCAGTACTTC. Full variable domain (outside the CDR3, taken from reference TRBV5-1 and TRBJ2-5): KAGVTQTPRYLIKTRGQQVTLSCSPISGHRSVSWYQQTPGQGLQFLFEYFSETQRNKGNFPGRFSGRQFSNSRSEMNVSTLELGDSALYLCASDSGLASQETQYFGPGTRLLVL.

A remark on this clone: One end of the junction varies from germline; a read error may be responsible. This chain joins TRBV10-2 and TRBJ2-7, with no clear D. This CDR3 region has 13 residues. Germline V lookup: CDR1 WSHSY, CDR2 SAAADI. The CDR3 loop reads CASNTAPSSEQYF. In DNA, the CDR3 is TGCGCCAGCAACACTGCTCCCTCCTCCGAGCAGTACTTC.

The chain joins TRBV9 to TRBJ2-7; 10 nucleotides align to TRBD2. The CDR3 length is 17 residues. Unmatched junction bases numbered 10, after V lost 0 bases and J lost 4 bases. The V gene's germline CDR1 is SGDLS and CDR2 YYNGEE. CDR3 in amino acids: CASSVGIPTSGTYEQYF. The DNA of the CDR3 is TGTGCCAGCAGCGTAGGAATACCAACTAGCGGGACTTACGAGCAGTACTTC.

The chain employs TRBV28 and TRBJ2-5; a weak D match, TRBD1 (5 bases). CDR3 length equals 13 residues. Trimming took off 7 bases at V and 8 bases at J, with 17 bases between the two ends. Per the germline V gene, CDR1 is MDHEN and CDR2 is SYDVKM. As DNA, the CDR3 is TGTGCCAGCAATGATGACAGACCCGGAACCCAGTACTTC. Translating it yields CASNDDRPGTQYF.

The chain uses TRBV7-2 and TRBJ2-7; D gene ambiguous. V lost 0 bases and J 3 bases, leaving 12 bases between the germline ends. The CDR3 has 15 residues. The germline V gene has CDR1 SGHTA and CDR2 FQGNSA. CDR3 sequence (DNA): TGTGCCAGCAGCTTAGCTGGTCGGGTAATCTACGAGCAGTACTTC. As protein: CASSLAGRVIYEQYF.

This chain uses TRBV5-1 with TRBJ2-7, with 7 bases fitting TRBD1. V trimming: 1 base; J trimming: 5 bases; junction bases outside the gene matches: 9. The CDR3 has 15 residues. CDR1 and CDR2 (germline): SGHRS, YFSETQ. The CDR3 sequence is CASSLTATGFHEQYF. CDR3 sequence (DNA): TGCGCCAGCAGCTTGACTGCGACAGGGTTCCACGAGCAGTACTTC. Complete variable domain (other parts from reference TRBV5-1 and TRBJ2-7): KAGVTQTPRYLIKTRGQQVTLSCSPISGHRSVSWYQQTPGQGLQFLFEYFSETQRNKGNFPGRFSGRQFSNSRSEMNVSTLELGDSALYLCASSLTATGFHEQYFGPGTRLTVT.

In this sample, this clone turned up once. The CDR3 DNA sequence: TGCGCCAGCAGCCTCACAGGTTCCTACAATGAGCAGTTCTTC. Encoded protein: CASSLTGSYNEQFF. The V call is TRBV4-3, the J call TRBJ2-1; D perhaps matches TRBD1 (5 bases). V was cut by 4 bases and J by 1 base, with 8 bases left in between. The CDR3 sequence is 14 residues long. Germline V gene data show CDR1 as LGHNA and CDR2 as YSLEER.

The gene calls are TRBV10-3 and TRBJ1-5; D uncertain. The CDR3 runs to 13 residues. Germline V gene data show CDR1 as ENHRY and CDR2 as SYGVKD. V lost 10 bases and J lost 0, with 10 bases in between. In DNA, the CDR3 is TGTGCCACAAATTGGGATAGCAATCAGCCCCAGCATTTT. Protein sequence: CATNWDSNQPQHF.

This chain uses TRBV28 with TRBJ2-2; 8 bases align to TRBD2. The germline V gene has CDR1 MDHEN and CDR2 SYDVKM. CDR3 length equals 16 residues. V shed 6 bases and J 5 bases; nucleotides not matched to a gene: 11. The CDR3 DNA reads TGTGCCAGCAGGGAAGCGGGAGTAAGGAGGACCGGGGAGCTGTTTTTT. This translates into CASREAGVRRTGELFF.

The chain links TRBV29-1 to TRBJ2-2, with 11 bases identical to TRBD2. Germline assignment: CDR1 SQVTM and CDR2 ANQGSEA. V lost 5 bases, J lost 6 bases, and 8 bases stayed unmatched. The CDR3 totals 15 residues. CDR3 loop: CSVRNIAGGPGELFF. Written as DNA, the CDR3 is TGCAGCGTTCGCAATATAGCGGGAGGGCCCGGGGAGCTGTTTTTT.

The chain has TRBV21-1 and TRBJ1-5. TRBV21-1 is recorded as a pseudogene. CDR3 length: 15 residues. CDR3 nucleotides: TGTGCCAGCAGCAAGGGCGGGGGGGATTGTCAGCCCCAGCATTTT. It encodes CASSKGGGDCQPQHF.

V is TRBV6-5 and J is TRBJ1-1, with no clear D. CDR1 and CDR2 from the germline V gene are MNHEY and SVGAGI. V was trimmed by 3 bases and J by 1 base, leaving 9 bases between them. This CDR3 has 14 amino acids. CDR3 sequence: CASSYSQANTEAFF. CDR3 DNA: TGTGCCAGCAGTTATAGCCAAGCGAACACTGAAGCTTTCTTT.

The V gene is TRBV18, the J gene TRBJ2-3; either TRBD1 or TRBD2 may fit D (5 bases each). This CDR3 contains 16 residues. The ends were cut back, 1 base at V and 4 bases at J, with 15 bases in the middle. Germline assignment: CDR1 KGHSH and CDR2 LQKENI. The CDR3 sequence: CASSPQEGWGSDTQYF. The CDR3 bases are TGTGCCAGCTCACCACAAGAAGGGTGGGGGTCAGATACGCAGTATTTT.

CDR3 protein: CASRIIGGSGNTIYF. Written as DNA, the CDR3 is TGTGCCAGCAGAATTATAGGGGGTTCTGGAAACACCATATATTTT. The chain has TRBV11-2 and TRBJ1-3, with D possibly TRBD1 on 6 matching bases. V was pared by 6 bases and J by 1 base, with 13 bases between. Germline assignment: CDR1 SGHAT and CDR2 FQNNGV. The length of the CDR3 is 15 residues.

V usage is TRBV7-8 and J usage is TRBJ1-3; D is unresolved. V was cut by 0 bases and J by 3 bases, with 12 bases left in between. From germline, CDR1 is SGHVS and CDR2 FQNEAQ. This CDR3 contains 16 residues. The CDR3 DNA follows: TGTGCCAGCAGCTTAGCGCGAAAGGCCCTTGGAAACACCATATATTTT. This gives the protein CASSLARKALGNTIYF. Full variable domain (missing parts from reference TRBV7-8 and TRBJ1-3): GAGVSQSPRYKVAKRGQDVALRCDPISGHVSLFWYQQALGQGPEFLTYFQNEAQLDKSGLPSDRFFAERPEGSVSTLKIQRTQQEDSAVYLCASSLARKALGNTIYFGEGSWLTVV.

The rearrangement uses TRBV5-1 and TRBJ1-2; 7 nucleotides agree with TRBD1. The V gene end was trimmed by 7 bases and the J gene end by 6 bases; junction bases not matched to a gene: 15. Germline lookup yields CDR1 SGHRS and CDR2 YFSETQ. This CDR3 is built from 15 residues. CDR3 amino acids: CASGPSGGVVDGYTF. The CDR3 nucleotides read TGCGCCAGCGGCCCGTCAGGGGGGGTAGTGGATGGCTACACCTTC.

The V and J genes are TRBV5-1 and TRBJ2-2; no definite D call. Deletions cut 0 bases from V and 7 bases from J, with 10 bases between. The CDR3 spans 14 residues. Germline lookup yields CDR1 SGHRS and CDR2 YFSETQ. CDR3 nucleotide sequence: TGCGCCAGCAGCTTGGCCATCGCAGGCGGGGAGCTGTTTTTT. It is translated as CASSLAIAGGELFF.

The chain carries TRBV5-6 and TRBJ2-1; no clear D gene. CDR3 length: 11 residues. Germline V gene data show CDR1 as SGHDT and CDR2 as YYEEEE. V was pared by 4 bases and J by 11 bases, with 10 bases between. The DNA for the CDR3 is TGTGCCAGCAGCGCGGACCTTAAGCAGTTCTTC. This encodes CASSADLKQFF.

The chain joins TRBV27 to TRBJ2-2; 8 bases match TRBD2. The ends lost 7 bases at V and 0 bases at J; junction bases unmatched: 10. This CDR3 comprises 17 residues. Per germline, CDR1 MNHEY and CDR2 SMNVEV (reference sequence). CDR3 sequence: CASIRRLAMANTGELFF. In nucleotides, the CDR3 is TGTGCCAGCATCCGACGACTAGCGATGGCGAACACCGGGGAGCTGTTTTTT.